These 29 T cell receptor beta chains were sequenced from one sample in a study of control samples from healthy donors and cancer patients. Assay: immunoSEQ multiplex PCR; the TCRdb copy retains only in-frame clones and omits some. The table includes around 140,000 clones, approximately 94% detected once. The sample was blood. These receptors were taken from a man aged 35-49 years in good health.

V usage is TRBV4-2 and J usage is TRBJ1-3; D call uncertain. The V gene's germline CDR1 is LGHNA and CDR2 YNFKEQ. The CDR3 runs to 17 residues. The V end was cut by 0 bases, the J end by 1 base, with 13 bases between. The CDR3 DNA reads TGTGCCAGCAGCCAAGAAACGCGGAGGGATTCTGGAAACACCATATATTTT. It yields the protein CASSQETRRDSGNTIYF.

The chain uses TRBV24-1 and TRBJ1-2; 8 nucleotides agree with TRBD1. The CDR3 extends over 15 amino acids. CDR1 is KGHDR, CDR2 SFDVKD, per germline. The junction had 6 bases not matched to a gene; V was cut back by 5 bases and J by 2 bases. CDR3 region: CATSGTGGKNYGYTF. As DNA, the CDR3 is TGTGCCACCAGTGGTACAGGGGGAAAGAACTATGGCTACACCTTC.

The chain is built from TRBV11-2 and TRBJ2-5, with 12 bases aligning to TRBD2. The trim removed 1 base at V and 1 base at J, leaving 7 bases unmatched. Germline CDR1 SGHAT, CDR2 FQNNGV. The CDR3 consists of 18 residues. CDR3 loop: CASSLGGWGLAGQETQYF. DNA of the CDR3: TGTGCCAGCAGCTTAGGGGGGTGGGGACTAGCGGGCCAAGAGACCCAGTACTTC.

This sequence joins TRBV2 and TRBJ1-1; tentatively, D is TRBD1 (5 bases). CDR1 is SNHLY and CDR2 is FYNNEI in the germline V gene. The V gene lost 7 bases and the J gene lost 5 bases, with 20 bases spanning the gap. The CDR3 runs 15 residues. The CDR3, as DNA: TGTGCCAGCAAGGTGGGGGGGTCTGTAACTACTGAAGCTTTCTTT. This sequence encodes CASKVGGSVTTEAFF.

The chain links TRBV18 to TRBJ2-7; D ambiguous. The V end lost 0 bases, the J end lost 2 bases, and 17 bases lay between the germline ends. The CDR3 extends over 17 amino acids. In germline, CDR1 is KGHSH, CDR2 LQKENI. The CDR3 spells CASSPPGRNGLTYEQYF. DNA for the CDR3: TGTGCCAGCTCACCACCCGGCCGCAACGGATTAACCTACGAGCAGTACTTC.

CDR3 coding DNA: TGTGCCACCAGCAGAGTCGGCGTTCGCGAGCAGTTCTTC. As protein: CATSRVGVREQFF. The V and J genes are TRBV15 and TRBJ2-1; D ambiguous. CDR3 size: 13 residues. Germline CDR1 and CDR2: LNHNV and YYDKDF (reference sequence). The V end lost 1 base, the J end lost 10 bases, and 11 bases lay between the germline ends.

The V call is TRBV15, the J call TRBJ2-3, with 9 bases identical to TRBD1. Germline V gene sequence: CDR1 LNHNV, CDR2 YYDKDF (reference sequence). This CDR3 has 14 residues. V was pared by 5 bases and J by 4 bases, with 4 bases of the junction left unmatched. CDR3 bases: TGTGCCACCAGCTACCGACAGGGGGCAGATACGCAGTATTTT. Translation: CATSYRQGADTQYF.

The rearrangement uses TRBV5-8 and TRBJ1-2, with TRBD1 matching 10 bases. J gave up 0 bases and V 4 bases, and 3 bases lay outside the gene matches. This CDR3 has 15 residues. In germline, CDR1 is SGHTS, CDR2 YDEGEE. CDR3 coding DNA: TGTGCCAGCAGCACGGGGACAGGGGCTAACTATGGCTACACCTTC. Protein product: CASSTGTGANYGYTF.

Remarks on this clone: A read error may account for a junction end that differs from germline. The CDR3 DNA follows: TGTGCCAGCTCACCTCCGGGACAGGGCTACGGGCAGTACTTC. Its protein is CASSPPGQGYGQYF. The V gene is TRBV18, the J gene TRBJ2-7, with 9 bases lining up with TRBD1. The CDR3 totals 14 residues. Germline V lookup: CDR1 KGHSH, CDR2 LQKENI.

This chain connects TRBV15 to TRBJ2-7; no reliable D call. This CDR3 contains 13 residues. The V end lost 0 bases, the J end lost 3 bases, and 6 bases lay between the germline ends. Germline-derived CDR1 and CDR2 are LNHNV and YYDKDF (reference sequence). CDR3 DNA sequence: TGTGCCACCAGCAGAGATTACAGCTACGAGCAGTACTTC. It codes for CATSRDYSYEQYF.

This chain uses TRBV7-9 with TRBJ1-3; D perhaps matches TRBD1 (5 bases). V gave up 3 bases and J gave up 2 bases, with 11 bases separating them. The CDR3 is 15 residues long. Germline V lookup: CDR1 SEHNR, CDR2 FQNEAQ (reference sequence). CDR3 sequence reads: CASSFDRGPGNTIYF. The CDR3 nucleotides are TGTGCCAGCAGCTTCGATAGGGGCCCTGGAAACACCATATATTTT. Supplemented by reference TRBV7-9 and TRBJ1-3, the full variable domain reads DTGVSQNPRHKITKRGQNVTFRCDPISEHNRLYWYRQTLGQGPEFLTYFQNEAQLEKSRLLSDRFSAERPKGSFSTLEIQRTEQGDSAMYLCASSFDRGPGNTIYFGEGSWLTVV.

Of note for this clone: At one of its ends the junction is not consistent with the germline gene, which may arise from a read error. J is TRBJ2-2 and V is TRBV7-7, with 10 bases fitting TRBD1. This CDR3 region has 15 residues. Germline V gene lookup returns CDR1 SSHAT and CDR2 FNYEAQ (reference sequence). The CDR3 nucleotides read TGTGCTAGCAGCCCCCGGGACAGGGGTTCCGGGGAGCTGTTTTTT. Its protein is CASSPRDRGSGELFF.

The chain is built from TRBV25-1 and TRBJ2-6; the match to TRBD1 covers 7 bases. Germline-derived CDR1 and CDR2 are MGHDK and SYGVNS. V trimming: 4 bases; J trimming: 0 bases; junction bases outside the gene matches: 6. This CDR3 has 17 residues. In DNA, the CDR3 is TGTGCCAGCAGTGCAATACAGGGGAGCTCTGGGGCCAACGTCCTGACTTTC. It encodes CASSAIQGSSGANVLTF. Together with reference TRBV25-1 and TRBJ2-6, the CDR3 gives the full variable domain: EADIYQTPRYLVIGTGKKITLECSQTMGHDKMYWYQQDPGMELHLIHYSYGVNSTEKGDLSSESTVSRIRTEHFPLTLESARPSHTSQYLCASSAIQGSSGANVLTFGAGSRLTVL.

As to this clone: Distinct nucleotide sequences in the sample also encode this CDR3. The CDR3 is CASSLAGTDTQYF. The DNA for the CDR3 is TGTGCCAGCAGCTTGGCAGGCACAGATACGCAGTATTTT. The genes are TRBV5-6 and TRBJ2-3; no definite D call. The CDR3 has 13 amino acids. The V end lost 0 bases, the J end lost 1 base, and 3 bases lay between the germline ends. In germline, CDR1 is SGHDT, CDR2 YYEEEE.

This chain uses TRBV19 with TRBJ1-5; 10 bases agree with TRBD1. Germline CDR1 LNHDA, CDR2 SQIVND (reference sequence). The CDR3 has 15 residues. V lost 2 bases, J lost 4 bases, and 2 bases stayed unmatched. Here the CDR3 reads CASSIMGQGNQPQHF. In nucleotides, the CDR3 is TGTGCCAGTAGTATAATGGGACAGGGGAATCAGCCCCAGCATTTT.

This clone appeared a few times. V gene TRBV10-2 combines with J gene TRBJ1-1; TRBD1 is a possible D gene (6 bases). Trimming left V 6 bases short and J 2 bases short, with 10 bases between. Germline CDR1 WSHSY, CDR2 SAAADI. This CDR3 is built from 13 residues. The CDR3 nucleotides read TGCGCCAGCAGATGGACAGTCAACACTGAAGCTTTCTTT. This codes for CASRWTVNTEAFF.

The chain employs TRBV6-5 and TRBJ1-1; D call uncertain. Trimming pared 5 bases from V and 2 bases from J, leaving 15 bases between. Germline-derived CDR1 and CDR2 are MNHEY and SVGAGI. The CDR3 is 15 residues long. The CDR3 region is CASSSPMAGNTEAFF. DNA for the CDR3: TGTGCCAGCAGTAGCCCGATGGCGGGAAACACTGAAGCTTTCTTT.

The rearrangement links TRBV24-1 to TRBJ2-7; D is unresolved. Per the germline V gene, CDR1 is KGHDR and CDR2 is SFDVKD. With 0 bases removed from V and 3 bases from J, the gap between germline ends came to 8 bases. The CDR3 is made up of 14 amino acids. In DNA, the CDR3 is TGTGCCACCAGTGATTTGTCAGCCGGCTACGAGCAGTACTTC. This sequence encodes CATSDLSAGYEQYF.

This rearrangement joins TRBV6-6 to TRBJ2-7; D may be TRBD1 (6 bases). The CDR3 is 12 residues long. Per the germline V gene, CDR1 is MNHNY and CDR2 is SVGAGI (reference sequence). Trimming removed 8 bases at V and 2 bases at J, with 10 bases between. CDR3 DNA: TGTGCCAGCCTTGGACAGACCTACGAGCAGTACTTC. Translation: CASLGQTYEQYF.

The V call is TRBV7-2, the J call TRBJ1-2; no clear D. In germline, CDR1 is SGHTA, CDR2 FQGNSA. Trimming removed 4 bases from V and 8 bases from J, with 17 bases in between. CDR3 length equals 14 residues. The CDR3 DNA reads TGTGCCAGCAGCTACACACCTAGGGATTCCGGCTACACCTTC. The encoded protein is CASSYTPRDSGYTF.

The chain couples TRBV7-3 to TRBJ2-3; no clear D gene. Germline lookup yields CDR1 SGHTA and CDR2 FQGTGA. The CDR3 spans 15 residues. Trimming removed 3 bases from V and 2 bases from J, with 12 bases in between. The CDR3 coding sequence is TGTGCCAGCAGCTTGACCTGGGATCACACAGATACGCAGTATTTT. Protein: CASSLTWDHTDTQYF.

The V call is TRBV18, the J call TRBJ2-4; a weak D match, TRBD2 (6 bases). This CDR3 is built from 15 residues. With 1 base removed from V and 5 bases from J, the gap between germline ends came to 12 bases. The germline V gene has CDR1 KGHSH and CDR2 LQKENI. This CDR3 reads CASSPQAGLENIQYF. The CDR3, as DNA: TGTGCCAGCTCACCACAGGCGGGACTCGAAAACATTCAGTACTTC. Using reference TRBV18 and TRBJ2-4 for the parts outside the CDR3, the full variable domain is NAGVMQNPRHLVRRRGQEARLRCSPMKGHSHVYWYRQLPEEGLKFMVYLQKENIIDESGMPKERFSAEFPKEGPSILRIQQVVRGDSAAYFCASSPQAGLENIQYFGAGTRLSVL.

The rearrangement links TRBV6-2 or TRBV6-3 to TRBJ2-2, with a weak D call TRBD1 (6 bases). The CDR3 is 14 residues long. Germline V gene sequence: CDR1 MNHEY, CDR2 SVGEGT. The V and J ends lost 6 bases and 5 bases respectively, with 13 bases between them. This CDR3 reads CASSNPQGTGELFF. The CDR3 nucleotides read TGTGCCAGCAGCAACCCACAGGGTACCGGGGAGCTGTTTTTT.

V is TRBV7-2 and J is TRBJ2-7, with TRBD2 identical over 9 bases. CDR1 is SGHTA, CDR2 FQGNSA, per germline. J lost 4 bases, V lost 3 bases, and 4 bases had no gene match. This CDR3 contains 14 residues. In nucleotides, the CDR3 is TGTGCCAGCAGCTTTACTAGCGGGTCTTACGAGCAGTACTTC. Protein: CASSFTSGSYEQYF.

This chain links TRBV7-9 with TRBJ1-1; 8 bases agree with TRBD1. Germline assignment: CDR1 SEHNR and CDR2 FQNEAQ (reference sequence). V was pared by 2 bases and J by 4 bases, with 6 bases of the junction left unmatched. CDR3 length: 15 residues. CDR3 coding DNA: TGTGCCAGCAGCTTAACAGGGGGGGTGGCCACTGAAGCTTTCTTT. Translating gives CASSLTGGVATEAFF.

This clone was recorded only once. The chain joins TRBV12-3 or TRBV12-4 to TRBJ1-2; D is perhaps TRBD1 (5 bases). The CDR3 loop spans 13 amino acids. V lost 3 bases, J lost 7 bases, and 12 bases lay in between. The CDR3 region is CASSFREFGGYTF. CDR3 bases: TGTGCCAGCAGTTTCAGGGAGTTCGGTGGCTACACCTTC.

This chain joins TRBV9 and TRBJ2-1; 9 nucleotides match TRBD1. The CDR3 totals 14 residues. Unmatched junction bases numbered 5, after V lost 3 bases and J lost 7 bases. Germline V gives CDR1 SGDLS, CDR2 YYNGEE. CDR3 loop: CASSGHRGLNEQFF. Here the CDR3 DNA reads TGTGCCAGCAGCGGGCACAGGGGGCTTAATGAGCAGTTCTTC. Based on the CDR3 plus reference TRBV9 and TRBJ2-1, the full variable domain is DSGVTQTPKHLITATGQRVTLRCSPRSGDLSVYWYQQSLDQGLQFLIQYYNGEERAKGNILERFSAQQFPDLHSELNLSSLELGDSALYFCASSGHRGLNEQFFGPGTRLTVL.

This clone was seen just once. CDR3 coding DNA: TGTGCCAGCAGCTCAATCTCCGGACTAGCGGGATTGTCCTACGAGCAGTACTTC. Translation gives CASSSISGLAGLSYEQYF. J is TRBJ2-7 and V is TRBV5-4; 12 bases agree with TRBD2. Germline V gives CDR1 SGHNT, CDR2 YYREEE (reference sequence). After removal of 3 bases from V and 1 base from J, the junction contained 11 bases not matched to a gene. The CDR3 length is 18 residues.

The chain couples TRBV9 to TRBJ2-3; D is unresolved. CDR1 is SGDLS, CDR2 YYNGEE, per germline. The V and J ends lost 0 bases and 6 bases respectively, with 8 bases between them. CDR3 length: 13 amino acids. The CDR3 protein is CASSVGIGDTQYF. DNA for the CDR3: TGTGCCAGCAGCGTAGGAATAGGGGATACGCAGTATTTT.